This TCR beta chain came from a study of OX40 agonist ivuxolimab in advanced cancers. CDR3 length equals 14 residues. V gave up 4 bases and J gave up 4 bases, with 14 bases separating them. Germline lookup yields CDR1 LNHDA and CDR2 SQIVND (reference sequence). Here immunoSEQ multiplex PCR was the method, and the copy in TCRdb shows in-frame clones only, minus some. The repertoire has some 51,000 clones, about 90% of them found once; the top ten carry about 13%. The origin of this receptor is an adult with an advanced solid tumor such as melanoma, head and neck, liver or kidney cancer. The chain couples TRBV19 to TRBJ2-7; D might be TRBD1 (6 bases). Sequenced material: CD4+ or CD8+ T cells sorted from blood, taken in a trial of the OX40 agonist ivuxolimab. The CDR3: CASSTSGVLYEQYF. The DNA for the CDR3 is TGTGCCAGTAGTACTTCAGGGGTCTTATACGAGCAGTACTTC. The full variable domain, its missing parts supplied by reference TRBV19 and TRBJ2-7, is DGGITQSPKYLFRKEGQNVTLSCEQNLNHDAMYWYRQDPGQGLRLIYYSQIVNDFQKGDIAEGYSVSREKKESFPLTVTSAQKNPTAFYLCASSTSGVLYEQYFGPGTRLTVT.